This TCR beta chain was observed in a study of shared clonotypes between healthy human individuals (dated by TCRdb to the early 2020s). Describing the broader study: A couple of women and a few men aged 18 to 49 years were included in the cohort. For each donor, CD4 naive and CD4 memory were each run on three plates, CD8 naive on two plates, and CD8 memory on one plate. The study deeply sequenced blood TCR repertoires of about 5 healthy adults to estimate repertoire size and the extent of clonotype sharing between individuals. To increase sequencing depth and limit assay-specific biases, different laboratories used diverse techniques to prepare libraries and sequence TCR repertoires. Per donor, leukapheresis produced somewhere between about 0.9 and 10 billion PBMCs. General study outcomes and caveats: Roughly 5% of naive CD4, 3% to 4% of naive CD8, approximately 2.2% of memory CD4, and about 0.4% of memory CD8 clonotypes were shared across several donors. Larger estimated clonotype richness was generally found for naive subsets than for memory subsets. The small number of donors limited the genetic and exposure-history diversity represented. Pairwise subsampling led to the expectation that sequencing depth would affect the degree of clonotype sharing among donors. Clonotypes shared by all four sorted-subset donors showed higher generation probabilities than non-shared clonotypes. Rarefaction of sorted-subset datasets indicated incomplete sequencing despite the large sequencing depth. Sampling was limited to blood, and TCR repertoires in tissue likely differ from TCR repertoires in blood.

The CDR3 contains 14 residues, cysteine and phenylalanine counted. Only CDR3 DNA is held: 42 bases, read in frame from base 1. Taken from the germline V gene (reference sequence), the CDR1 and CDR2 loops are LNHDA and SQIVND. Germline trimming: 4 bases from V, 7 bases from J; junction bases outside gene matches: 3. The donors were healthy, HIV-negative adults who had no recently reported acute infections or vaccinations. Every donor was a Caucasian adult residing in Nashville, Tennessee, USA. CD4+ T cells were enriched by magnetic negative selection, after which naive cells were positively selected on CD45RA and the negative fraction was taken as the memory subset. Blood was obtained by leukapheresis, after which PBMCs were separated by Ficoll-Histopaque density gradient centrifugation and cryopreserved in liquid nitrogen vapor phase. Purity and quantity of every magnetically sorted T cell population were checked by analytical flow cytometry. Genomic DNA was isolated from every sorted fraction and measured by UV absorbance on a Nanodrop 2000c.

As to this clone: Its antigen is still unknown. No per-base quality is available; no much larger clone lies one base away.

Using the deep immunoSEQ assay, multiplex PCR amplified TCR CDR3 regions from genomic DNA. Genomic DNA extracted from each cell subset was distributed evenly over all wells of several immunoSEQ 96-well plates, and each plate served as one replicate. For sorted subsets, each replicate PCR was loaded with 150 to 250 ng genomic DNA, equivalent to 25,000 to 35,000 T cell genomes. The purified libraries were quantified using a Qubit 3.0 fluorometer, sized with a Bioanalyzer 2100, and then quantified again using the KAPA Library Quantification kit. Each immunoSEQ 96-well plate was sequenced on its own single-read 150-cycle Illumina NextSeq 550 flow cell. In the source study's methods: Because the immunoSEQ output included only junctional sequences and no quality scores, the filtering could not be the same as the filtering used for full-length reads. Sequences were annotated with PyIR, a Python wrapper for IgBLAST v1.9, using IMGT germline references to assign V/J genes and CDR3. Reads were removed for weak V/J assignments (E-value above 1e-6), missing CDR3, stop codons, out-of-frame junctions, or ambiguous translated residues. V3J clonotypes were defined by identical inferred V gene, J gene, and CDR3 amino acid sequence. To compute the percentage overlap between repertoires, the number of shared unique clonotypes was divided by the size of the smaller repertoire. Three approaches were used to assess repertoire richness: RTK rarefaction, the Chao1 estimator, and Recon v2.1 estimates of unobserved clonotypes. OLGA was used to compute generation probabilities for all TCRbeta clonotypes that the gDNA method yielded from a handful of donors. As stored in TCRdb, this immuneACCESS dataset retains in-frame rearrangements with V and J assigned. A fraction of the clones does not appear; measured against another copy, unresolved V genes explain less than half of the discrepancy, and the remainder lacks a known reason. That table gives V, J and clone size, and the DNA gave D and trimming. The sample table shows about a million clones, and around 74% are seen once. The top ten hold 1.4% to 1.5% of the sample.

This chain joins TRBV19 to TRBJ1-5; TRBD1 matches 11 bases in the middle. The receptor comes from a man between 18 and 29 years old in good health. The source material was memory CD4+ T cells sorted from blood. Interpreted using the paper, the cell subset or site label stands for: CD45RA-negative fraction. The base sequence is TGTGCCAGTAGTAGGACAGGGGGCCAACAGCCCCAGCATTTT. This sequence encodes CASSRTGGQQPQHF.